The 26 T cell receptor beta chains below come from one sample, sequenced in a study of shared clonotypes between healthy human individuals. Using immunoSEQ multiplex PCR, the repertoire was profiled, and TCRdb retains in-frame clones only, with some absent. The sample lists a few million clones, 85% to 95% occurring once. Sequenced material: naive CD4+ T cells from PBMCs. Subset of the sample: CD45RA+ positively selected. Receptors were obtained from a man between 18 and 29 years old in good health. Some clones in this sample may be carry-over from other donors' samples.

The DNA for the CDR3 is TGTGCCAGCAGCCTGGGACAGAGGGAAAACACCATATATTTT. Translating gives CASSLGQRENTIYF. The chain carries TRBV5-4 and TRBJ1-3; 7 bases fit TRBD1. Germline values: CDR1 SGHNT, CDR2 YYREEE (reference sequence). The CDR3 runs to 14 residues. V lost 4 bases, J lost 6 bases, and 7 bases stayed unmatched. Drawing the rest from reference TRBV5-4 and TRBJ1-3, the complete variable domain is ETGVTQSPTHLIKTRGQQVTLRCSSQSGHNTVSWYQQALGQGPQFIFQYYREEENGRGNFPPRFSGLQFPNYSSELNVNALELDDSALYLCASSLGQRENTIYFGEGSWLTVV.

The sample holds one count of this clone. CDR3 residues: CASSHLNTEAFF. DNA of the CDR3: TGTGCCAGCAGCCACCTGAACACTGAAGCTTTCTTT. The chain carries TRBV11-3 and TRBJ1-1; the D is unclear. Per the germline V gene, CDR1 is SGHNT and CDR2 is YENEEA. CDR3 length: 12 amino acids. V was pared by 5 bases and J by 0 bases, with 4 bases between.

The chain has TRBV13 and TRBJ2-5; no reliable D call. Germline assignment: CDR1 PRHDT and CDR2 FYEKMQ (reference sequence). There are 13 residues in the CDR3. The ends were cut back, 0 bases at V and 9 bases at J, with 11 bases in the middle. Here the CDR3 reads CASSLGLSGPQYF. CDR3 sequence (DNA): TGTGCCAGCAGCTTAGGGCTATCGGGTCCCCAGTACTTC.

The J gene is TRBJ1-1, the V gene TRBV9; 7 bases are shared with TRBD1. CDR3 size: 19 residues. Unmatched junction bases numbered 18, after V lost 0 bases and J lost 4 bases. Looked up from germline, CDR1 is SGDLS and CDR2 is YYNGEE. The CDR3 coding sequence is TGTGCCAGCAGCGTAGCCCCCCCCGCCAAACAGGGGATGATCACTGAAGCTTTCTTT. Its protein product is CASSVAPPAKQGMITEAFF.

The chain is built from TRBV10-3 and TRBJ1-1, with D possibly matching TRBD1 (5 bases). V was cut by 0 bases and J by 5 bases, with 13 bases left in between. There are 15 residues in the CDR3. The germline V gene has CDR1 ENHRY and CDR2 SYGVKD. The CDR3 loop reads CAISESAFSGTEAFF. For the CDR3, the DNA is TGTGCCATCAGTGAGTCGGCCTTTTCAGGGACTGAAGCTTTCTTT.

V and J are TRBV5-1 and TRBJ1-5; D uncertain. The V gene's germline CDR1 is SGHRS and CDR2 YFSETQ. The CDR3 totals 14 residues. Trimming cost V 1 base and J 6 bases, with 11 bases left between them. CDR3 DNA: TGCGCCAGCAGCTTGAACCCTGGGGTTCAGCCCCAGCATTTT. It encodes CASSLNPGVQPQHF.

The CDR3 coding sequence is TGTGCCAGCAGCTTAGGGGGGGCTAGTGGCACTGAAGCTTTCTTT. Translation gives CASSLGGASGTEAFF. V and J are TRBV7-9 and TRBJ1-1, with D maybe TRBD1 (6 bases). The V gene lost 1 base and the J gene lost 4 bases, with 13 bases spanning the gap. Per germline, CDR1 SEHNR and CDR2 FQNEAQ (reference sequence). The CDR3 is 15 residues long.

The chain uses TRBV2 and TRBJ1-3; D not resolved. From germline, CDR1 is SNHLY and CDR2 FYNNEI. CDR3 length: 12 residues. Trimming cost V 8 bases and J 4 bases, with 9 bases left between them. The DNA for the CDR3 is TGTGCCAGCGGTTACACCGGAAACACCATATATTTT. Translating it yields CASGYTGNTIYF.

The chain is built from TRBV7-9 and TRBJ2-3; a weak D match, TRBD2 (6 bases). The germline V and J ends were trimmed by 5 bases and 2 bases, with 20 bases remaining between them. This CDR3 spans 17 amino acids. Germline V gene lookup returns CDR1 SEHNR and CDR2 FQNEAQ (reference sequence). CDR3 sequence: CASSKTGTQPTTDTQYF. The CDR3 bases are TGTGCCAGCAGCAAAACCGGGACTCAACCGACCACAGATACGCAGTATTTT.

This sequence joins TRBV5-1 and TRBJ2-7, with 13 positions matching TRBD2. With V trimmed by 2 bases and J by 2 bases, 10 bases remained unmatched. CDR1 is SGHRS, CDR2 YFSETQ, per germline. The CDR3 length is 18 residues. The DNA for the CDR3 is TGCGCCAGCAGCTTAAAAGACACGGGACTAGCGGGAACCTACGAGCAGTACTTC. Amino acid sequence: CASSLKDTGLAGTYEQYF.

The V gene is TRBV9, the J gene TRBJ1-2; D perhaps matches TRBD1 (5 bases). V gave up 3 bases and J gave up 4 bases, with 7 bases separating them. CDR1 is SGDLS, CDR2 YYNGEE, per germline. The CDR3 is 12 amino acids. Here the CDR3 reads CASSADTYGYTF. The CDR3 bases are TGTGCCAGCAGCGCGGACACCTATGGCTACACCTTC.

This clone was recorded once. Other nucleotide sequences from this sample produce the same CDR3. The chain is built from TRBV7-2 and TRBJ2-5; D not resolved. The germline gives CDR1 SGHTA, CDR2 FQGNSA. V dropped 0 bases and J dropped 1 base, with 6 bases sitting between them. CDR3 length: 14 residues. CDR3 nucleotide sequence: TGTGCCAGCAGCTTAGCAGGAACCCAAGAGACCCAGTACTTC. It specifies CASSLAGTQETQYF.

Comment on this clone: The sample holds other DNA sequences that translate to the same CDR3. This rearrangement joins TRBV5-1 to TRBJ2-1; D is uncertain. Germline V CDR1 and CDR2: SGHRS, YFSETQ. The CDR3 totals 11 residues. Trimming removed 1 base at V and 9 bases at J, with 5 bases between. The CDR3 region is CASSLQGEQFF. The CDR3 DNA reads TGCGCCAGCAGCTTGCAAGGTGAGCAGTTCTTC.

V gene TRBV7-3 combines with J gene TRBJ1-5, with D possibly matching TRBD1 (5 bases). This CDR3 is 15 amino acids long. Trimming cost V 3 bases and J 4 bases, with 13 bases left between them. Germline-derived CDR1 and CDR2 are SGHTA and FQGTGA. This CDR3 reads CASSFRGRANQPQHF. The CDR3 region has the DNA TGTGCCAGCAGCTTTCGGGGGAGGGCAAATCAGCCCCAGCATTTT.

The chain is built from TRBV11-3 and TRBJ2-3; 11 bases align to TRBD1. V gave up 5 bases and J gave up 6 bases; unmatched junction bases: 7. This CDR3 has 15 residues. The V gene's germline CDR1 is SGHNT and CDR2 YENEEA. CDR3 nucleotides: TGTGCCAGCAGCCCAGGACAGGGGGCATCGGATACGCAGTATTTT. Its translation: CASSPGQGASDTQYF.

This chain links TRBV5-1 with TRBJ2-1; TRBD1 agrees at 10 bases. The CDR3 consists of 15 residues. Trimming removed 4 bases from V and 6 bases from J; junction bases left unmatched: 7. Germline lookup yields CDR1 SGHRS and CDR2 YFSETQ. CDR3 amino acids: CASSHGTGVSNEQFF. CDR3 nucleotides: TGCGCCAGCAGCCACGGGACAGGGGTCTCCAATGAGCAGTTCTTC.

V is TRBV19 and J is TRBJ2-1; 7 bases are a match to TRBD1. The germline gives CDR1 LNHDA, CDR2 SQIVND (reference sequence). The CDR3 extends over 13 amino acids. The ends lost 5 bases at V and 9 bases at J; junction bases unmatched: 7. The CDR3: CASSPRQGGEQFF. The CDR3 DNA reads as TGTGCCAGTAGTCCCCGACAGGGCGGTGAGCAGTTCTTC.

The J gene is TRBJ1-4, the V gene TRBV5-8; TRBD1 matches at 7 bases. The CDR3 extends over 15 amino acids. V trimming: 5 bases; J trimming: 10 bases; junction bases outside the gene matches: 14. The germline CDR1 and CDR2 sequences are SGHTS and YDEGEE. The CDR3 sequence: CASRGGSGKYGKLFF. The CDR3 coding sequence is TGTGCCAGCAGAGGGGGCAGCGGGAAGTATGGAAAACTGTTTTTT.

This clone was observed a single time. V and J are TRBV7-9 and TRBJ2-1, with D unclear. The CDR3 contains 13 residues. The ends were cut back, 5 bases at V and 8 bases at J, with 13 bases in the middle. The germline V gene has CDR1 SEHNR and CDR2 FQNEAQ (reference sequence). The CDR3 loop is CASSRIGRDEQFF. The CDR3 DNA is TGTGCCAGCAGCCGGATCGGACGAGATGAGCAGTTCTTC.

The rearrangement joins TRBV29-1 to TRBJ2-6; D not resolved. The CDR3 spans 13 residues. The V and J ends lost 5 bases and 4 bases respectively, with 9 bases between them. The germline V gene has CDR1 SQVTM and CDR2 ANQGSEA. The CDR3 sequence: CSVLKTGANVLTF. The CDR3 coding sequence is TGCAGCGTTCTAAAGACGGGGGCCAACGTCCTGACTTTC.

The CDR3 nucleotides are TGTGCCAGCAGTAAGGACAGGGTTGAGAACGAGCAGTACTTC. Its protein product is CASSKDRVENEQYF. The chain recombines TRBV6-1 with TRBJ2-7; 8 bases fit TRBD1. The V gene end was trimmed by 5 bases and the J gene end by 5 bases; junction bases not matched to a gene: 8. From germline, CDR1 is MNHNS and CDR2 SASEGT. This CDR3 spans 14 amino acids.

The CDR3 DNA reads TGTGCCAGCAGCCCCCCCCGGGCGAACACCGGGGAGCTGTTTTTT. Protein: CASSPPRANTGELFF. V is TRBV7-9 and J is TRBJ2-2, with D hard to call. The CDR3 consists of 15 residues. CDR1 and CDR2 (germline): SEHNR, FQNEAQ (reference sequence). Trimming cost V 5 bases and J 0 bases, with 10 bases left between them.

CDR3 bases: TGTGCCAGCAGTACACTGAGACAGGGTCCCTCCTACGAGCAGTACTTC. It encodes CASSTLRQGPSYEQYF. V is TRBV28 and J is TRBJ2-7; the match to TRBD1 covers 7 bases. The germline V gene has CDR1 MDHEN and CDR2 SYDVKM. The CDR3 contains 16 residues. J gave up 0 bases and V 5 bases, and 10 bases lay outside the gene matches. The complete variable domain, with remaining parts taken from reference TRBV28 and TRBJ2-7, reads DVKVTQSSRYLVKRTGEKVFLECVQDMDHENMFWYRQDPGLGLRLIYFSYDVKMKEKGDIPEGYSVSREKKERFSLILESASTNQTSMYLCASSTLRQGPSYEQYFGPGTRLTVT.

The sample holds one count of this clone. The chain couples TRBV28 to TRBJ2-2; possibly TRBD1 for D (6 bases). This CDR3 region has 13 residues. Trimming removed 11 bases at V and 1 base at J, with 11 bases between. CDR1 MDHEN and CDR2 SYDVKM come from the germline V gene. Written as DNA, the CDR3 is TGTGCCGTGGGGGACATGAACACCGGGGAGCTGTTTTTT. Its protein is CAVGDMNTGELFF.

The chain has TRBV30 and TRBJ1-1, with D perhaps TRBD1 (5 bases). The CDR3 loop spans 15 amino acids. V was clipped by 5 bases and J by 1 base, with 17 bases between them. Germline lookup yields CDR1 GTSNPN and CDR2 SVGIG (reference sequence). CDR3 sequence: CAWPRPPGGNTEAFF. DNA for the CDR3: TGTGCCTGGCCTAGACCGCCCGGGGGGAACACTGAAGCTTTCTTT.

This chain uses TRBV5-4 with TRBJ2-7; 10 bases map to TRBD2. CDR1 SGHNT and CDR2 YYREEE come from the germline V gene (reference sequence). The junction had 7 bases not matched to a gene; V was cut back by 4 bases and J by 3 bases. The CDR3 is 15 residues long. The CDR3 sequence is CASSGIGLADYEQYF. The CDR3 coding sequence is TGTGCCAGCAGCGGAATAGGACTAGCGGACTACGAGCAGTACTTC.